The entry below describes one TCR beta chain. Its matching antigen is unknown. At about 270,000 cells each, triplicate sorts were carried out for each CD8+ T cell subset. By phenotype, naive CD8+ T cells were CD45RO-CCR7+CD27+CD95-. The method, 5' RACE with UMI labels, was used to prepare the TRB cDNA libraries. After re-calling the 5' RACE reads, TCRdb lists one entry per CDR3 protein, DNA absent. Seen in this sample are some 150,000 distinct CDR3 sequences; the ten most common clones hold roughly 0.27%. This entry comes from a study of CXCR3-negative and CXCR3-positive naive CD8 T cells. The study, taken as a whole, reports: CXCR3-positive naive cells carried more hydrophobic TRB CDR3s than CXCR3-negative ones.

From germline, CDR1 is LNHDA and CDR2 SQIVND (reference sequence). The CDR3 consists of 15 residues. The source of this sequence is a human donor in good health. Some clones in this sample may be carry-over from other donors' samples. The source material was naive CXCR3+ CD8+ T cells from blood. Subset specified: CD45RO-CCR7+CD27+CD95- naive CD8+ T cells expressing CXCR3 (TNR3+). The chain combines TRBV19 with TRBJ2-7; checking the TCRdb D call of TRBD1 is not possible without DNA. CDR3 sequence reads: CASSIGGHLSYEQYF.